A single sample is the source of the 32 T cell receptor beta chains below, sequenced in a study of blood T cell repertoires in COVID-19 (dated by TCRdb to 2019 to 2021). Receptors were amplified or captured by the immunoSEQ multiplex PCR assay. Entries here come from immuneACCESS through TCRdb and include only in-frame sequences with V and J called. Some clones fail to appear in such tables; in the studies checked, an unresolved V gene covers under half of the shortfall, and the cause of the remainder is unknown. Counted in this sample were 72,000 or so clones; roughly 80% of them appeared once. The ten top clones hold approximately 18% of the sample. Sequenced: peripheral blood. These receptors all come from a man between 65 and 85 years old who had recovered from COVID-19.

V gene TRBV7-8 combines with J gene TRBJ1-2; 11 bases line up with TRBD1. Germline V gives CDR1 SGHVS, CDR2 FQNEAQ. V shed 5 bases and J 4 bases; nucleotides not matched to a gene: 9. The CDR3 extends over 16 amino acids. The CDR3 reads CASSPRDRGYGYGYTF. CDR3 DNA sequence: TGTGCCAGCAGCCCCCGGGACAGGGGGTACGGCTATGGCTACACCTTC.

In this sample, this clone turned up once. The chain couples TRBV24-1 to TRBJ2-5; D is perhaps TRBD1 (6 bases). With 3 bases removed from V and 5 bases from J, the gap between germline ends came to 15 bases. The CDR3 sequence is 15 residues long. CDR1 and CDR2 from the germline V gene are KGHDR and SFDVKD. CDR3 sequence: CATSDTGSRGETQYF. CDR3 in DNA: TGTGCCACCAGTGATACGGGGTCGAGGGGGGAGACCCAGTACTTC.

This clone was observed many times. As DNA, the CDR3 is TGTGCCAGCGCAGGGGGCGATTTAGATGAAAAACTGTTTTTT. Translating gives CASAGGDLDEKLFF. The chain recombines TRBV3-1 (or the pseudogene TRBV3-2) with TRBJ1-4, with 8 bases identical to TRBD1. The J segment lost 6 bases and the V segment lost 8 bases, leaving 8 bases of the junction unmatched. CDR3 length: 14 amino acids. Germline CDR1 and CDR2: LGHDT and YNNKEL (reference sequence).

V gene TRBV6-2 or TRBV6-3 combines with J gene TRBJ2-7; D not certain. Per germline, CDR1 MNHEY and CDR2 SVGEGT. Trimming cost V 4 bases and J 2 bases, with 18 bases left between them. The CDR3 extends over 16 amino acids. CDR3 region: CASSSTGATPPYEQYF. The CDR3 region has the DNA TGTGCCAGCAGTTCCACCGGAGCCACTCCCCCCTACGAGCAGTACTTC.

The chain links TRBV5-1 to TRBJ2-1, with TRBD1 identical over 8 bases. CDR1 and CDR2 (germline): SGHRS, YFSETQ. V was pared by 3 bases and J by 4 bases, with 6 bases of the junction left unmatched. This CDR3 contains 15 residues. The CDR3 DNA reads TGCGCCAGCAGCTCAGGGGGACAGGCATACAATGAGCAGTTCTTC. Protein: CASSSGGQAYNEQFF.

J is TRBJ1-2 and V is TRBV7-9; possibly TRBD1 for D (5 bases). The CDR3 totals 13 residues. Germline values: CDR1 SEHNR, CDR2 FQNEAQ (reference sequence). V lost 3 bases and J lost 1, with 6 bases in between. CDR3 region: CASSFGGNYGYTF. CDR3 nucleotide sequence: TGTGCCAGCAGCTTCGGGGGTAACTATGGCTACACCTTC.

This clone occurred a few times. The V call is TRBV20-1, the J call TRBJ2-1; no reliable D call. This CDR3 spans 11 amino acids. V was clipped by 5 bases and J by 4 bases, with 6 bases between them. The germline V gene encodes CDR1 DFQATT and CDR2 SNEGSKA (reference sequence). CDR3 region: CSASFYNEQFF. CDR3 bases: TGCAGTGCTTCCTTTTACAATGAGCAGTTCTTC.

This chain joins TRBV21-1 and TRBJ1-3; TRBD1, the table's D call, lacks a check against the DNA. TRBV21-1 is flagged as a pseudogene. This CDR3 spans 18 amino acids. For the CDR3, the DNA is TGTGCCAGCAGCAAGGAGCCCAACCACAGGAGCTCTGGAAACACCATATATTTT. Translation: CASSKEPNHRSSGNTIYF.

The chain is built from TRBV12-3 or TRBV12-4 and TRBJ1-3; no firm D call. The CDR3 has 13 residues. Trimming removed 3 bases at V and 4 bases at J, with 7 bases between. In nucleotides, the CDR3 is TGTGCCAGCAGTTTGGGAGGAGGAAACACCATATATTTT. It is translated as CASSLGGGNTIYF.

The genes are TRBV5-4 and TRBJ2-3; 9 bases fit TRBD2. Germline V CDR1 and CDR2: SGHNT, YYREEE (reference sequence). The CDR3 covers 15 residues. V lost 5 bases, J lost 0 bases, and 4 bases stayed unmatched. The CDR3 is CASSPRGGSTDTQYF. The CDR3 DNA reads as TGTGCCAGCAGTCCGCGGGGGGGGAGCACAGATACGCAGTATTTT.

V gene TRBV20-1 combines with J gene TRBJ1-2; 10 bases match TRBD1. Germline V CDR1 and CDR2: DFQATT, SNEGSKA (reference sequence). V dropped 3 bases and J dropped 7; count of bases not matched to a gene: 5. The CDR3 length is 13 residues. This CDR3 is CSASGGTGVGYTF. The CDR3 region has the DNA TGCAGTGCTAGTGGCGGGACAGGGGTTGGCTACACCTTC.

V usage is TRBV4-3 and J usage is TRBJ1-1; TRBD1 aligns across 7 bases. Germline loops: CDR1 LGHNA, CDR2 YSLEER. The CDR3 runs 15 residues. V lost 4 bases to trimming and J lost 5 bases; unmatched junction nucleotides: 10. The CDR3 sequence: CASSPTQGRGTEAFF. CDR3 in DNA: TGCGCCAGCAGCCCAACACAGGGGCGAGGGACTGAAGCTTTCTTT.

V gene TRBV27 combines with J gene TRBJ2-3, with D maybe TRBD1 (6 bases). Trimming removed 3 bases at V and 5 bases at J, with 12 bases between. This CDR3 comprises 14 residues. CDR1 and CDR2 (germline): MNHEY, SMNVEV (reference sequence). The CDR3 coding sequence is TGTGCCAGCAGTTTGGAGGTAGGGGGAGATACGCAGTATTTT. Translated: CASSLEVGGDTQYF.

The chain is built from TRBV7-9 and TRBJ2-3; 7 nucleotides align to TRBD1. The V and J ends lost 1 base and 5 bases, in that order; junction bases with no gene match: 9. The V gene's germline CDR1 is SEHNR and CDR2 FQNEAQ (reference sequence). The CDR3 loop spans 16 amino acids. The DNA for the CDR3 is TGTGCCAGCAGCTTAGATCCTGGACAGGTGGGAGATACGCAGTATTTT. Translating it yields CASSLDPGQVGDTQYF.

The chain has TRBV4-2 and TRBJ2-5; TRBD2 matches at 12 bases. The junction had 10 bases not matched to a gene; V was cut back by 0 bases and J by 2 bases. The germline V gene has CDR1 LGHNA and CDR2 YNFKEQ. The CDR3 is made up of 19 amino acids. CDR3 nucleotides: TGTGCCAGCAGCCAAGATGTGGGGCGACTAGCGGGGGAACAAGAGACCCAGTACTTC. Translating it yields CASSQDVGRLAGEQETQYF.

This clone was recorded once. DNA of the CDR3: TGTGCCAGCAGCTGGACAGCAGATGAAAAACTGTTTTTT. As protein: CASSWTADEKLFF. This chain connects TRBV6-5 to TRBJ1-4; D is perhaps TRBD1 (6 bases). Germline V gives CDR1 MNHEY, CDR2 SVGAGI. CDR3 size: 13 residues. Trimming left V 6 bases short and J 6 bases short, with 11 bases between.

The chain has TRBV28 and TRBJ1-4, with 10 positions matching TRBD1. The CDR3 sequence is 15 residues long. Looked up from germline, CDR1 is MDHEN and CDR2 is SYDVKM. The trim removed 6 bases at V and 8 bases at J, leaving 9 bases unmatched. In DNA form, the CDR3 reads TGTGCCAGCAGATCTACCGGGACAGGGGACGAAAAACTGTTTTTT. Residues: CASRSTGTGDEKLFF.

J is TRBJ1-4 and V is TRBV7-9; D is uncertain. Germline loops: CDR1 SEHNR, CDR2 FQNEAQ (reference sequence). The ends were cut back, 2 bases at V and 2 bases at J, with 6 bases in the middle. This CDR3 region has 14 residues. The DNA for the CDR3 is TGTGCCAGCAGCTTATCCCAGACTAATGAAAAACTGTTTTTT. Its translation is CASSLSQTNEKLFF.

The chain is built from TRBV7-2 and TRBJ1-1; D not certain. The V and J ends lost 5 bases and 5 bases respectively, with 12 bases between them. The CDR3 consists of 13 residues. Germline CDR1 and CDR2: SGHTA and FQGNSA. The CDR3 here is CASSPRGGTEAFF. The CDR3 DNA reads TGTGCCAGCAGCCCGCGGGGTGGAACTGAAGCTTTCTTT.

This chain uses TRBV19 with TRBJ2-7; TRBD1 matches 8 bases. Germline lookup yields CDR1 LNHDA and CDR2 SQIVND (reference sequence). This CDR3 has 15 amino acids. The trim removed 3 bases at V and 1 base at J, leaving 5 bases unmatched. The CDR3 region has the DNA TGTGCCAGTAGTATGGTAGGACAGGGATCCTACGAGCAGTACTTC. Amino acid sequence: CASSMVGQGSYEQYF.

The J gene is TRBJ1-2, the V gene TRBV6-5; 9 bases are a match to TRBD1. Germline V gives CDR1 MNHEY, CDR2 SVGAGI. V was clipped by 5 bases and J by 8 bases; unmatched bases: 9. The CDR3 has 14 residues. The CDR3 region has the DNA TGTGCCAGCAGTCAGACAGGGGGATTTGGCGGCTACACCTTC. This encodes CASSQTGGFGGYTF.

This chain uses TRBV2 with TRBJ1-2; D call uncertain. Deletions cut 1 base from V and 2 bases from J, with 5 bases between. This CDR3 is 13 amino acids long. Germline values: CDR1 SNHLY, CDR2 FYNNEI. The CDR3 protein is CASSEDGNYGYTF. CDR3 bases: TGTGCCAGCAGTGAAGACGGGAACTATGGCTACACCTTC.

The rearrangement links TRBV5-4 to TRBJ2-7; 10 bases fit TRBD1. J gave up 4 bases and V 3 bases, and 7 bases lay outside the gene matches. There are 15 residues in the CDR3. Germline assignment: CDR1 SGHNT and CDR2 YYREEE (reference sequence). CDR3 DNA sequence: TGTGCCAGCAGCTCTTCCGGGACAGGGGAATACGAGCAGTACTTC. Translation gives CASSSSGTGEYEQYF.

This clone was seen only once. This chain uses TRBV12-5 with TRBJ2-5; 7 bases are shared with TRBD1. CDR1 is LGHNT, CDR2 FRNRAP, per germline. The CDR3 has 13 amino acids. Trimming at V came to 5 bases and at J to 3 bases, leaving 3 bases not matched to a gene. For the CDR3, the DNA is TGTGCTAGTGGTCCCGGGACAGAAGAGACCCAGTACTTC. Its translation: CASGPGTEETQYF. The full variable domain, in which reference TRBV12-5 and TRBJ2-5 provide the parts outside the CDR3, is DARVTQTPRHKVTEMGQEVTMRCQPILGHNTVFWYRQTMMQGLELLAYFRNRAPLDDSGMPKDRFSAEMPDATLATLKIQPSEPRDSAVYFCASGPGTEETQYFGPGTRLLVL.

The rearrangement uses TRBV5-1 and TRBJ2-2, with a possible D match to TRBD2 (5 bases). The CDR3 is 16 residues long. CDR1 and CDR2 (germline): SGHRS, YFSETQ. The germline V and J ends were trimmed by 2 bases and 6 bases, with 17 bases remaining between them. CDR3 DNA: TGCGCCAGCAGCTTTGCCAGGTCTAGCTCGCCCGGGGAGCTGTTTTTT. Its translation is CASSFARSSSPGELFF.

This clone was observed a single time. CDR3 loop: CASSHSLAGEETQYF. CDR3 bases: TGCGCCAGCAGCCATTCACTAGCGGGAGAAGAGACCCAGTACTTC. This chain links TRBV5-1 with TRBJ2-5; TRBD2 matches at 11 bases. V trimming: 4 bases; J trimming: 3 bases; junction bases outside the gene matches: 5. The germline gives CDR1 SGHRS, CDR2 YFSETQ. The CDR3 totals 15 residues.

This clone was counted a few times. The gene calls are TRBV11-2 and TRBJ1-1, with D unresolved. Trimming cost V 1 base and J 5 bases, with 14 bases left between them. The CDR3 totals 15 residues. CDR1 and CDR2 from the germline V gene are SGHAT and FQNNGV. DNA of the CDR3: TGTGCCAGCAGCTTAGCTGGAGATTGGCAAACTGAAGCTTTCTTT. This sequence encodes CASSLAGDWQTEAFF. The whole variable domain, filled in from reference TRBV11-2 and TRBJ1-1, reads EAGVAQSPRYKIIEKRQSVAFWCNPISGHATLYWYQQILGQGPKLLIQFQNNGVVDDSQLPKDRFSAERLKGVDSTLKIQPAKLEDSAVYLCASSLAGDWQTEAFFGQGTRLTVV.

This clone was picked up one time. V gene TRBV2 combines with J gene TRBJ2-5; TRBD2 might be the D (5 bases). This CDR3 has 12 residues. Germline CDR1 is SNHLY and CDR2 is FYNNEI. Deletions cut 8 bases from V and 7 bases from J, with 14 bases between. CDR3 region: CASGPPAGTQYF. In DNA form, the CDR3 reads TGTGCCAGCGGACCGCCGGCGGGGACCCAGTACTTC.

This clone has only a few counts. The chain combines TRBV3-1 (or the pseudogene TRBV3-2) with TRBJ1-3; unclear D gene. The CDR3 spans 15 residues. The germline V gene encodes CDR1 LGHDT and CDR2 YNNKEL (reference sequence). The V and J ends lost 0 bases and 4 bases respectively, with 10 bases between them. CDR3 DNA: TGTGCCAGCAGCCAAGACTGGCGGTACGGAAACACCATATATTTT. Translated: CASSQDWRYGNTIYF.

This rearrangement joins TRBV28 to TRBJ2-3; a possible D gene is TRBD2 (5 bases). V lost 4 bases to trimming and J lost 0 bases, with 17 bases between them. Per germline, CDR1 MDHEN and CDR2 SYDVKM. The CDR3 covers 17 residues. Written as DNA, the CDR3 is TGTGCCAGCAGTTCCGCCTTCAGCGGAAAAAGCACAGATACGCAGTATTTT. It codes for CASSSAFSGKSTDTQYF.

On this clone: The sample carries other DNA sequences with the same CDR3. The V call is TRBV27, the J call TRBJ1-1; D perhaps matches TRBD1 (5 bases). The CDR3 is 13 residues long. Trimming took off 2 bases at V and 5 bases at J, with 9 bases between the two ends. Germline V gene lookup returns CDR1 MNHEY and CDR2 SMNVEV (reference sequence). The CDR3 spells CASSLPGRTEAFF. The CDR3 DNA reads TGTGCCAGCAGTTTACCAGGGAGGACTGAAGCTTTCTTT.

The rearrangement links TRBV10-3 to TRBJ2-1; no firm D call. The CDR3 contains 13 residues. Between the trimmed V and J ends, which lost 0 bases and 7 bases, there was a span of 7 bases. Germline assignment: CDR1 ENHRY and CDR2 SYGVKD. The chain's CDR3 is CAISESLLNEQFF. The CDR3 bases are TGTGCCATCAGTGAGTCCTTATTAAATGAGCAGTTCTTC.